Shown below are 5 T cell receptor beta chains from a single sample sequenced in a study of tumor and adjacent non-tumor tissue in lung cancer. This sample's RNA came from whole unsorted tissue. Three rounds of nested PCR, following a modified ARM-PCR protocol, produced the TCRbeta library. TCRdb reanalysed the multiplex PCR reads using MiXCR and keeps one entry per CDR3 protein. The repertoire holds 200,000 to 250,000 distinct CDR3 sequences, with 71% as singletons. Source material: lung tumor tissue. The receptor source for this set is a man aged 60-69 years with non-small cell lung cancer.

About this clonotype: A read error may produce the germline difference seen at one junction end. The chain recombines TRBV5-4 with TRBJ2-6, with D possibly matching TRBD1 (5 bases). The CDR3 extends over 16 amino acids. Looked up from germline, CDR1 is SGHNT and CDR2 is YYREEE (reference sequence). CDR3 sequence (DNA): TGTGCCAGCAGCTTGCCAGATCTCTCTGGGGCCAACGTCCTGATTTTC. Its protein product is CASSLPDLSGANVLIF.

Concerning this clonotype itself: One end of the junction is discordant with germline, which a read error may explain. The rearrangement uses TRBV6-1 and TRBJ1-2; 10 bases map to TRBD1. This CDR3 region has 15 residues. The germline V gene encodes CDR1 MNHNS and CDR2 SASEGT. The CDR3 protein is CTSSDPTGGYYGYTF. CDR3 bases: TGTACCAGCAGTGATCCGACAGGGGGCTATTATGGCTATACCTTC.

A remark on this clonotype: This may be a read error, as it is one base from a much larger clone. The rearrangement joins TRBV20-1 to TRBJ2-3; 8 bases align to TRBD1. The CDR3 is 14 residues long. The ends lost 1 base at V and 4 bases at J; junction bases unmatched: 4. Germline values: CDR1 DFQATT, CDR2 SNEGSKA (reference sequence). This CDR3 is CSARGTGRADTQYF. CDR3 nucleotide sequence: TGCAGTGCTAGAGGGACAGGGCGCGCAGATACGCAGTATTTT.

On this clonotype itself: Since a much larger clone is just one base distant, this may be a read error. The CDR3 carries no conserved terminal phenylalanine or tryptophan, so it likely arises from a read error. The chain is built from TRBV7-8 and TRBJ1-5, with D perhaps matching TRBD1 (6 bases). V lost 4 bases and J 2 bases, leaving 9 bases between the germline ends. Germline CDR1 is SGHVS and CDR2 is FQNEAQ. CDR3 length: 14 amino acids. CDR3 DNA: TGTGCCAGCAGCTCAGGGGTGGGCAATCAGCCCCAGCATTAT. Translating it yields CASSSGVGNQPQHY.

Concerning this clonotype: The junction departs from the called germline gene at one end, perhaps through a read error. The rearrangement uses TRBV5-4 and TRBJ2-7; TRBD2 agrees at 7 bases. CDR3 size: 16 residues. Germline lookup yields CDR1 SGHNT and CDR2 YYREEE (reference sequence). In DNA, the CDR3 is TGTGCCAGCAGCTTGGCCGGAACTAGCGTCTCCTACGAGCAGTGCTTC. Amino acid sequence: CASSLAGTSVSYEQCF.